This entry features one TCR beta chain sequence. It has no known antigen specificity. No clone much larger than this one lies a single base away; base qualities are absent. The CDR1 and CDR2 encoded by the germline V gene (reference sequence) are LGHDT and YNNKEL. Trimming costs V 1 base and J 0 bases, and their ends lie 15 bases apart. CDR3 length: 18 amino acids, cysteine to phenylalanine. Of all the DNA, just the CDR3 is kept, 54 bases in frame from base 1. These data come from a study of T cell responses to AZD1222 COVID-19 vaccine (dated by TCRdb to the early 2020s). Notes on the research overall: A total of 233 trial participants underwent TCR sequencing, of whom roughly 210 had received two doses of AZD1222 and about 26 had received two doses of the MenACWY control vaccine. Trial participants were enrolled by age into subgroups of 18-55, 56-69 and 70-plus years, and roughly 160, 29 and 62 TCR-sequenced participants, respectively, were included in these subgroups. Broader findings and caveats from the paper: After two AZD1222 doses, both the breadth and the depth of spike-specific TCRs were significantly higher than at day 0 and than in MenACWY recipients. The vaccine-associated CD4 TCRs covered the entire spike protein, and the dominant responses fell in regions 160-218 and 743-854. Reportedly, close to half of the unique spike-specific TCRs recognized epitopes lying outside the regions that are mutated in the B.1.351 and B.1.1.7 variants. Conclusions about previously exposed vaccinees are limited, since just a handful of AZD1222 recipients were seropositive for SARS-CoV-2 at baseline. Most participants were white British and females outnumbered males, and the authors suggested that clonal diversity may have been underestimated. Because no day 14 peak-response samples were available, repertoires were characterized only after the peak T cell response. In the small 56-69-year group, the increase in depth fell short of significance, most likely because of low power.

The meaning of the sample's time point label: about 28 days (+/-7) after the second vaccine dose. AZD1222 recipients whose second dose came at about 4 weeks and those whose second dose came at about 12 weeks were combined into one group, since spike-specific TCR depth and breadth did not differ between the two schedules. The vaccinee samples were drawn from two UK trials, COV001 and COV002, one of which was a single-blind randomized controlled phase 2/3 trial testing AZD1222 (ChAdOx1 nCoV-19) in healthy adults. For TCRbeta chain sequencing, PBMC samples were collected from trial participants at day 0 and at day 28 after the second dose. The CDR3 regions of human TCRbeta chains were analyzed by immunosequencing. The source study handled its data this way. Repertoire TCRs were matched against a reference library of SARS-CoV-2-specific TCRs generated with the MIRA antigen-specificity platform. Breadth was defined as the fraction of unique TCRs that were SARS-CoV-2-associated, and depth was defined as the fraction of total T cells that were SARS-CoV-2-associated. Each spike-specific TCR was assigned to its reactive spike region and to a CD4 or CD8 class using the MIRA data. Log10-transformed breadth and depth values were compared by one-way ANOVA with Sidak's multiple comparisons tests. The table was pulled from immuneACCESS by TCRdb, which kept in-frame rearrangements only. Such tables lose some clones; where checked, under half of the loss comes from unresolved V genes, and the rest has no known cause. Clone size and V and J calls were adopted from that table, with D and trimming inferred from the DNA. In this sample the table shows about 120,000 clones, 70% to 90% of which occur a single time. The ten top clones hold around 3% of the sample.

The sequence joins TRBV3-1 (or the pseudogene TRBV3-2) to TRBJ2-2; D gene: possibly TRBD2, on 7 matching bases. Sequencing used peripheral blood, obtained 28 days after the second AZD1222 dose. The sequence derives from an adult who received the AZD1222 COVID-19 vaccine. The DNA sequence is as follows: TGTGCCAGCAGCCAAGTGTATCGGGGGGCCTCGAACACCGGGGAGCTGTTTTTT. Its protein is CASSQVYRGASNTGELFF.